This T cell receptor (beta chain) was sequenced in a study of cytotoxic CD8 clonotypes in ibrutinib-treated CLL. Whole-study context: Sequencing produced an average of roughly 230,000 productive templates and approximately 90,000 productive rearrangements per sample.

Clones were read by immunoSEQ multiplex PCR, and TCRdb kept only the in-frame ones, dropping some. The sample has some 150,000 clones, around 81% seen once. The germline V and J ends were trimmed by 4 bases and 5 bases, with 6 bases remaining between them. The CDR3 totals 11 residues. CDR1 and CDR2 from the germline V gene are SNHLY and FYNNEI. The clonotype originates from a human donor with chronic lymphocytic leukemia. This chain uses TRBV2 with TRBJ2-7; D is ambiguous. The sample here was PBMCs, taken after 36 months of ibrutinib treatment. CDR3 in DNA: TGTGCCAGCAGTGGTCTAAACGAGCAGTACTTC. Its protein product is CASSGLNEQYF.